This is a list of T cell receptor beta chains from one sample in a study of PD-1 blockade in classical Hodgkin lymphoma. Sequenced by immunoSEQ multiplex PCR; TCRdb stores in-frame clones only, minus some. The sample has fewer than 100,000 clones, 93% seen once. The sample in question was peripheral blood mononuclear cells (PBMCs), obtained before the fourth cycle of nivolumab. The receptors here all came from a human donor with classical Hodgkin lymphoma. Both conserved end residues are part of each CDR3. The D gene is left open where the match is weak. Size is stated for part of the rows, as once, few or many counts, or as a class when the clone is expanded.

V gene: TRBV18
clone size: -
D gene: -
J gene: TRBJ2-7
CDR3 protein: CASSPTDTPDLSYEQYF
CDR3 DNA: TGTGCCAGCTCACCAACCGACACCCCCGATCTCTCCTACGAGCAGTACTTC

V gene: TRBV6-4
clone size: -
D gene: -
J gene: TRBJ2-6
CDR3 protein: CASSPGLSSGANVLTF
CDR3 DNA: TGTGCCAGCAGTCCGGGACTTTCCTCTGGGGCCAACGTCCTGACTTTC

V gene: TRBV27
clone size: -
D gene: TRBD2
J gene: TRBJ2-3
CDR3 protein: CASRRWGLDLTDTQYF
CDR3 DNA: TGTGCCAGCAGAAGGTGGGGACTAGATCTCACAGATACGCAGTATTTT

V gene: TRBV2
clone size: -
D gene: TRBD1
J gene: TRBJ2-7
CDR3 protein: CASSGLGTGGAEQYF
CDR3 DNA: TGTGCCAGCAGTGGGTTAGGGACAGGGGGCGCCGAGCAGTACTTC

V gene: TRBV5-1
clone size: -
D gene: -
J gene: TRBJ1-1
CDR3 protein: CASSFQGENTEAFF
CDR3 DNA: TGCGCCAGCAGCTTCCAGGGTGAGAACACTGAAGCTTTCTTT

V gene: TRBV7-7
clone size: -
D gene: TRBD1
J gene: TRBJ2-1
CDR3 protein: CASSQGQYNEQFF
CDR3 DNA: TGTGCCAGCAGCCAGGGACAGTACAATGAGCAGTTCTTC

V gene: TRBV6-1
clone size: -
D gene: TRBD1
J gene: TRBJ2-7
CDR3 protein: CASNRDRSYEQYF
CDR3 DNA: TGTGCCAGCAATCGGGACAGGTCCTACGAGCAGTACTTC

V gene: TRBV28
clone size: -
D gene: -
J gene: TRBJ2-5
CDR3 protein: CASTHNIRGWETQYF
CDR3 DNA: TGTGCCAGCACACACAATATAAGGGGGTGGGAGACCCAGTACTTC

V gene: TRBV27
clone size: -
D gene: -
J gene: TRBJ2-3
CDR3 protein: CASSFQRISASTDTQYF
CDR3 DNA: TGTGCCAGCAGTTTCCAGCGTATAAGCGCTAGCACAGATACGCAGTATTTT

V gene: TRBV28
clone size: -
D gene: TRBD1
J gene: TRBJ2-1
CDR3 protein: CASREDRVINEQFF
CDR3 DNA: TGTGCCAGTAGGGAGGACAGGGTAATTAATGAGCAGTTCTTC

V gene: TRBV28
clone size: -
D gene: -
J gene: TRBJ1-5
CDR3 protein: CASSPINQPQHF
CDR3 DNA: TGTGCCAGCAGTCCCATAAATCAGCCCCAGCATTTT

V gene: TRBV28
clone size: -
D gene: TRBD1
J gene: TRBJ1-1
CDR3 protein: CASSLRDRDTEAFF
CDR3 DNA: TGTGCCAGCAGTTTACGTGACAGGGACACTGAAGCTTTCTTT

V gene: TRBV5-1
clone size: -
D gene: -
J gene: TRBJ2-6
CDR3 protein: CASSLAISGANVLTF
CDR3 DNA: TGCGCCAGCAGCTTGGCAATCTCTGGGGCCAACGTCCTGACTTTC

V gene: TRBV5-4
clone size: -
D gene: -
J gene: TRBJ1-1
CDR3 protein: CASSRGTDEIEAFF
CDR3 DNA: TGTGCCAGCAGCCGGGGGACGGACGAAATTGAAGCTTTCTTT

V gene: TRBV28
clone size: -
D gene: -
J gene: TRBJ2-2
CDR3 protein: CASSSAVGAGELFF
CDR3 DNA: TGTGCCAGCAGCTCCGCCGTCGGGGCCGGGGAGCTGTTTTTT

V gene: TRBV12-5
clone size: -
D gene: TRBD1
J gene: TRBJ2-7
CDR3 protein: CASGLVPKLDRGYVEQYF
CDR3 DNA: TGTGCTAGTGGTTTGGTACCTAAGCTGGACAGGGGATATGTCGAGCAGTACTTC

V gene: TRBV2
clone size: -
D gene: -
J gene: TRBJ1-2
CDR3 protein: CASSPQGTALYGYTF
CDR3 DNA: TGTGCCAGCAGTCCCCAGGGTACAGCACTCTATGGCTACACCTTC

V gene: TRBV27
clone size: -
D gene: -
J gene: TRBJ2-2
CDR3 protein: CASSSGGRELFF
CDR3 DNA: TGTGCCAGCAGTTCCGGGGGGCGAGAGCTGTTTTTT

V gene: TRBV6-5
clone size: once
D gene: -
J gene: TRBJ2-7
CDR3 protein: CASRTGGVDGQYF
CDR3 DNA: TGTGCCAGCAGAACCGGGGGCGTGGACGGGCAGTACTTC

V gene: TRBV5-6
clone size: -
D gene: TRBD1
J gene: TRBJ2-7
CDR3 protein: CASSTGTASYYEQYF
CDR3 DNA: TGTGCCAGCAGCACCGGGACAGCATCCTACTACGAGCAGTACTTC

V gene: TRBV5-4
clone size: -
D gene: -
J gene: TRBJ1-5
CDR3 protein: CASSFGIGSNQPQHF
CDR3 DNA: TGTGCCAGCAGCTTTGGTATTGGCAGTAATCAGCCCCAGCATTTT

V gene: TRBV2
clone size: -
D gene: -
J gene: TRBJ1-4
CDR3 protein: CASNGQNEKLFF
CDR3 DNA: TGTGCCAGCAATGGACAGAATGAAAAACTGTTTTTT

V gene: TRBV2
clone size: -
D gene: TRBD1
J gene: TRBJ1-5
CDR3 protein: CASSLEQGNSNQPQHF
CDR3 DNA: TGTGCCAGCAGTCTAGAACAGGGGAATAGCAATCAGCCCCAGCATTTT

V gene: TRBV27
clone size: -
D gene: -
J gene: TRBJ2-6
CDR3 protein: CASSLRFSGANVLTF
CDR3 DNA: TGTGCCAGCAGTTTGAGGTTCTCTGGGGCCAACGTCCTGACTTTC

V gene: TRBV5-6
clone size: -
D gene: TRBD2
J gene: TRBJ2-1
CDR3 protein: CASRGTSGTSYNEQFF
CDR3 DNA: TGTGCCAGCAGGGGGACTAGCGGGACCTCCTACAATGAGCAGTTCTTC

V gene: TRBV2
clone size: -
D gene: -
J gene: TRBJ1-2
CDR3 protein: CASTSLGSTTNYGYTF
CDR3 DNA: TGTGCCAGCACGTCTCTGGGGAGTACAACTAACTATGGCTACACCTTC

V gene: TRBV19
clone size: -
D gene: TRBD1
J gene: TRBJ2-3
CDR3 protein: CASSINKQGPPTDTQYF
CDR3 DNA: TGTGCCAGTAGTATAAACAAACAGGGGCCCCCCACAGATACGCAGTATTTT

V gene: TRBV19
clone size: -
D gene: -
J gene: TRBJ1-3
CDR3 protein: CASSIIGTIYF
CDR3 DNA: TGTGCCAGTAGTATCATCGGGACCATATATTTT

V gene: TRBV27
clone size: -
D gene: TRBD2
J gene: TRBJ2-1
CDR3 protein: CASSLLAGLTYNEQFF
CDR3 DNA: TGTGCCAGCAGTTTACTAGCGGGATTGACCTACAATGAGCAGTTCTTC

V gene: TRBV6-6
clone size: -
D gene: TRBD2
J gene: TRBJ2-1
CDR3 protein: CASSYQGGSHEQFF
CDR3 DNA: TGTGCCAGCAGTTATCAGGGCGGGAGCCATGAGCAGTTCTTC

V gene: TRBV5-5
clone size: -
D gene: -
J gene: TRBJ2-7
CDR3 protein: CASSVYSEVYEQYF
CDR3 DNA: TGTGCCAGCAGCGTGTACAGTGAAGTCTACGAGCAGTACTTC

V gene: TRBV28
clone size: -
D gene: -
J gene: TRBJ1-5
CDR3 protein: CASSHEPGREPQHF
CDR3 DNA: TGTGCCAGCAGTCACGAGCCGGGTAGGGAGCCCCAGCATTTT

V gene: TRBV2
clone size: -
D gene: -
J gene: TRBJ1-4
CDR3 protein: CASSEWGQGEKLFF
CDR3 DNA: TGTGCCAGCAGTGAGTGGGGGCAAGGGGAAAAACTGTTTTTT

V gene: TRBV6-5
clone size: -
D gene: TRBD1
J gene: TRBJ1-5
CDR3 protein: CASSYLGTGTNQPQHF
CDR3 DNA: TGTGCCAGCAGTTACCTTGGGACAGGGACCAATCAGCCCCAGCATTTT

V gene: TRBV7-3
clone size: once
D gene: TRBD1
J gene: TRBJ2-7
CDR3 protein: CASSYGTAYEQYF
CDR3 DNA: TGTGCCAGCAGCTACGGGACAGCCTACGAGCAGTACTTC

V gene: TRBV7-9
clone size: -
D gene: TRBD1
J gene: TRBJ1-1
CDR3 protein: CAGGQGVNTEAFF
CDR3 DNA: TGTGCCGGGGGACAGGGGGTGAACACTGAAGCTTTCTTT

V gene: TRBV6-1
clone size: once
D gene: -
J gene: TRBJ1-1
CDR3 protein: CASSERGNTEAFF
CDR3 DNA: TGTGCCAGCAGTGAGAGGGGGAACACTGAAGCTTTCTTT

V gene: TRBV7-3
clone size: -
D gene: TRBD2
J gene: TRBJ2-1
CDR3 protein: CASSLTGTSDKQFF
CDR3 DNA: TGTGCCAGCAGCTTAACGGGGACTAGCGATAAGCAGTTCTTC

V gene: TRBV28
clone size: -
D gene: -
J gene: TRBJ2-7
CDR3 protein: CASSSGHPEQYF
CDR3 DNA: TGTGCCAGCAGTTCGGGACACCCCGAGCAGTACTTC

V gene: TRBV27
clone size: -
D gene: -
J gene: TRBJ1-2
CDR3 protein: CASSFSGNGYTF
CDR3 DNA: TGTGCCAGCAGTTTCTCAGGGAATGGCTACACCTTC

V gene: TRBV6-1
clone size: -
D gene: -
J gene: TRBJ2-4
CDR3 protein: CASSEVWDTQYF
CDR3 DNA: TGTGCCAGCAGTGAAGTGTGGGATACTCAGTACTTC

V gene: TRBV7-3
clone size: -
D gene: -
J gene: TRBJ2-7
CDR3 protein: CASSLLQEQYF
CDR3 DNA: TGTGCCAGCAGCTTACTCCAGGAGCAGTACTTC

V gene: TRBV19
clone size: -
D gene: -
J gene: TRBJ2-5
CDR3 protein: CASSMGSETQYF
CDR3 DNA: TGTGCCAGTAGTATGGGGAGCGAGACCCAGTACTTC

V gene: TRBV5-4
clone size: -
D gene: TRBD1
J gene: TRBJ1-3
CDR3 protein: CASSRPTGASGNTIYF
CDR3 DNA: TGTGCCAGCAGCCGGCCCACAGGGGCGTCCGGAAACACCATATATTTT

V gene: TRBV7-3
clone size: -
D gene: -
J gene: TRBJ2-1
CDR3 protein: CASSTRQDEPSYNEQFF
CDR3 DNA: TGTGCCAGCAGCACCCGACAGGATGAACCCTCCTACAATGAGCAGTTCTTC

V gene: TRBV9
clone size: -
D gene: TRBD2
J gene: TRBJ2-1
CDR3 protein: CASSVGTSGTGRQFF
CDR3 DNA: TGTGCCAGCAGCGTGGGGACTAGCGGGACGGGGAGGCAGTTCTTC

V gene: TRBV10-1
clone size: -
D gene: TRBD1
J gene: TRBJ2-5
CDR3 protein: CASSEAGGQETQYF
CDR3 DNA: TGCGCCAGCAGTGAAGCAGGGGGCCAAGAGACCCAGTACTTC

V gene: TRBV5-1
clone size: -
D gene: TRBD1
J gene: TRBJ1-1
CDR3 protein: CASSRPRQGRTEAFF
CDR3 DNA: TGCGCCAGCAGCCGCCCCCGACAGGGTAGGACGGAGGCTTTCTTT

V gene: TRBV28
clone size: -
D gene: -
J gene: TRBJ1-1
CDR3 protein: CASSWGGAEAFF
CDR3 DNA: TGTGCCAGCAGTTGGGGGGGAGCTGAAGCTTTCTTT

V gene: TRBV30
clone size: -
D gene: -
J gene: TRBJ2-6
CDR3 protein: CAWLAGANVLTF
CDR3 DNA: TGTGCCTGGTTGGCCGGGGCCAACGTCCTGACTTTC

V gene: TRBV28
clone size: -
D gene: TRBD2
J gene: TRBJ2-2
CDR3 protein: CASSLTPGTSGRGTGELFF
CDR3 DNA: TGTGCCAGCAGTTTAACCCCGGGGACTAGCGGGAGAGGTACCGGGGAGCTGTTTTTT

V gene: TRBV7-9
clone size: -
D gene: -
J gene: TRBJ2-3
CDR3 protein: CASSPRGPDTQYF
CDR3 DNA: TGTGCCAGCAGCCCCCGGGGCCCAGATACGCAGTATTTT

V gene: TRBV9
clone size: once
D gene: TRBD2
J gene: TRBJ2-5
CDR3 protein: CASSVASGALQETQYF
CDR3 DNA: TGTGCCAGCAGCGTAGCTAGCGGGGCGTTACAAGAGACCCAGTACTTC